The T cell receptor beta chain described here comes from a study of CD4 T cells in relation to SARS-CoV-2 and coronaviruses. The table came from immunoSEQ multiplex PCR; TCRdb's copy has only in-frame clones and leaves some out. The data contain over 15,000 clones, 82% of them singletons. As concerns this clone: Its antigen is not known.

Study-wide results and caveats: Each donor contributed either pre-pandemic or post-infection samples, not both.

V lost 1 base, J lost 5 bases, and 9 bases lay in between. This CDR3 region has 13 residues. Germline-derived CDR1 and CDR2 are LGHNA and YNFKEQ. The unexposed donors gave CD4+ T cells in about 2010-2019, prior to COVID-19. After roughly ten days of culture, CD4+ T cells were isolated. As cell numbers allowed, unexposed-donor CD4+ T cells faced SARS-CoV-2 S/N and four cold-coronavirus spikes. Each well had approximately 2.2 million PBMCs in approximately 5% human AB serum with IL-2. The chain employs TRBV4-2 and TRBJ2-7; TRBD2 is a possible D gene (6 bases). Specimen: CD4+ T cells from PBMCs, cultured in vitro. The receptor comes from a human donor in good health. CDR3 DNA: TGTGCCAGCAGCCAAGTAGGAGGGGACGAGCAGTACTTC. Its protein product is CASSQVGGDEQYF.